Sequencing of this T cell receptor beta chain was carried out in a study of cytomegalovirus exposure and HLA in healthy donors. The wider study: From HLA-typed donors, an early data release held approximately 85 million unique TCRs.

About this clone: No antigen is known for it.

The trim removed 0 bases at V and 1 base at J, leaving 6 bases unmatched. Germline V gene sequence: CDR1 SGHTA, CDR2 FQGNSA. The CDR3 is made up of 17 amino acids. The study's findings and limits: A later analysis, which compared TCR beta chains of equal frequency, found the HLA-associated ones more clonally expanded. Donors belonging to an Asian-associated ancestry cluster reportedly showed fewer N-insertions in productive TCRs than the roughly 700-donor mean, according to what a later analysis found. Researchers reported that a few CMV-associated chains were confirmed in vitro as CMV antigen-specific.

The PCR ran on 60 Vbeta and 13 Jbeta primers. Only in-frame clones appear in the TCRdb table, and some are missing; sequencing was by immunoSEQ multiplex PCR. The sample records fewer than 120,000 clones, 65% to 80% being singletons. This TCR came from a man aged 30-40 years in good health and CMV-seropositive. Sequenced material: PBMCs. The chain has TRBV7-2 and TRBJ2-3; 8 bases match TRBD1. DNA of the CDR3: TGTGCCAGCAGCTTAGCACATCAGGGGGCGGGCACAGATACGCAGTATTTT. Protein sequence: CASSLAHQGAGTDTQYF.